Listed below are T cell receptor beta chains from one sample, sequenced in a study of patients and donors after allogeneic stem cell transplantation. TCRdb redid the calling of the RT-PCR reads with MiXCR, one entry per CDR3 protein. The repertoire holds hundreds of thousands of distinct CDR3 sequences, with under 20% as singletons. What was sequenced was blood, either unsorted or a sorted T cell fraction (not recorded which). Source of these receptors: a human donor who was either an allogeneic HSCT recipient or a stem cell or donor lymphocyte infusion donor (not recorded which). It is not recorded whose cells these are; they may come from a transplant donor. The CDR3 runs from the conserved cysteine through the conserved F or W. The D gene is left open where the match is weak. The size field is filled for only some rows; it gives once, few, many or a size class.

D: -; V: TRBV12-3/TRBV12-4; size: few; J: TRBJ1-2; DNA: TGTGCCAGCAGTTTAGCGGTCTATGGCTACACCTTC; CDR3: CASSLAVYGYTF
D: -; V: TRBV3-1; size: -; J: TRBJ2-2; DNA: TGTGCCAGCAGCTTTAACAGGGCCACCGGGGAGCTGTTTTTT; CDR3: CASSFNRATGELFF
D: -; V: TRBV7-8; size: -; J: TRBJ2-7; DNA: TGTGCCAGCAGCTTAAGTGCAGTGGGTATTTATGTCGAGCAGTACTTC; CDR3: CASSLSAVGIYVEQYF
D: TRBD1; V: TRBV4-3; size: few; J: TRBJ2-7; DNA: TGCGCCAGCAGCCAAGATCTGGACAGGTCCTACGAGCAGTACTTC; CDR3: CASSQDLDRSYEQYF
D: TRBD1; V: TRBV12-3/TRBV12-4; size: few; J: TRBJ1-1; DNA: TGTGCCAGCAGTTCCCATGACAGGGGGCCGGGCACTGAAGCTTTCTTT; CDR3: CASSSHDRGPGTEAFF
D: -; V: TRBV4-3; size: few; J: TRBJ1-2; DNA: TGCGCCAGCAGCCAAGCCGCTCGGGACGGGAGTGGCTACACCTTC; CDR3: CASSQAARDGSGYTF
D: -; V: TRBV7-6; size: few; J: TRBJ2-2; DNA: TGTGCCAGCAGCTTAGGATTTGGGACAATGAACACCGGGGAGCTGTTTTTT; CDR3: CASSLGFGTMNTGELFF
D: -; V: TRBV6-1; size: few; J: TRBJ2-2; DNA: TGTGCCAGCAGGGCAGGGCGGGACACCGGGGAGCTGTTTTTT; CDR3: CASRAGRDTGELFF
D: TRBD2; V: TRBV20-1; size: few; J: TRBJ2-3; DNA: TGCAGTGCTCCACCCTACCGGGGGGCAGATACGCAGTATTTT; CDR3: CSAPPYRGADTQYF
D: -; V: TRBV7-9; size: -; J: TRBJ1-5; DNA: TGTGCCAGCAGCTTGGGGGTTGGCAATCAGCCCCAGCATTTT; CDR3: CASSLGVGNQPQHF
D: TRBD1; V: TRBV24-1; size: many; J: TRBJ2-1; DNA: TGTGCCACCAGTGACCGAACAGGGGGCTACGGCAATGAGCAGTTCTTC; CDR3: CATSDRTGGYGNEQFF
D: -; V: TRBV19; size: few; J: TRBJ2-7; DNA: TGTGCCAGTAGTTGGGACGGGGGCTACGAGCAGTACTTC; CDR3: CASSWDGGYEQYF
D: TRBD1; V: TRBV20-1; size: many; J: TRBJ2-3; DNA: TGCAGTGCTTCGCGACAGGGGGCTGGAGATACGCAGTATTTT; CDR3: CSASRQGAGDTQYF
D: TRBD2; V: TRBV29-1; size: -; J: TRBJ2-1; DNA: TGCAGCGGCGGACTAGCGGGATTGGATGAGCAGTTCTTC; CDR3: CSGGLAGLDEQFF